The 23 T cell receptor beta chains in this list originate from one sample, sequenced in a study of cytomegalovirus exposure and HLA in healthy donors. PCR was performed using 60 Vbeta and 13 Jbeta primers. Produced via immunoSEQ multiplex PCR; TCRdb's table is partial and in-frame only. This table has 70,000 to 95,000 clones, 75% to 85% appearing once. Sample: PBMCs. All receptors come from a man between 18 and 35 years old in good health and CMV-seronegative.

The DNA for the CDR3 is TGTGCCAGCAGCTTAAACGGGCGGGGTGAAAAACTGTTTTTT. Its translation is CASSLNGRGEKLFF. This sequence joins TRBV7-2 and TRBJ1-4; no definite D call. This CDR3 has 14 amino acids. Germline assignment: CDR1 SGHTA and CDR2 FQGNSA. V lost 2 bases and J 7 bases, leaving 11 bases between the germline ends.

The chain links TRBV27 to TRBJ2-5, with 9 bases aligning to TRBD1. The V gene end was trimmed by 2 bases and the J gene end by 3 bases; junction bases not matched to a gene: 4. The CDR3 is 15 amino acids. Per the germline V gene, CDR1 is MNHEY and CDR2 is SMNVEV (reference sequence). CDR3: CASSLPGQGKETQYF. CDR3 coding DNA: TGTGCCAGCAGTTTACCGGGACAGGGTAAAGAGACCCAGTACTTC.

The chain recombines TRBV7-9 with TRBJ2-7; 9 bases match TRBD1. The CDR3 length is 16 residues. The germline V gene has CDR1 SEHNR and CDR2 FQNEAQ (reference sequence). Trimming at V came to 5 bases and at J to 11 bases, leaving 19 bases not matched to a gene. CDR3 sequence (DNA): TGTGCCAGCAGCAGAAGCCCGGGACAGGGATTAGGCGGGAAGTACTTC. Its translation: CASSRSPGQGLGGKYF. The whole variable domain, remainder taken from reference TRBV7-9 and TRBJ2-7, is DTGVSQNPRHKITKRGQNVTFRCDPISEHNRLYWYRQTLGQGPEFLTYFQNEAQLEKSRLLSDRFSAERPKGSFSTLEIQRTEQGDSAMYLCASSRSPGQGLGGKYFGPGTRLTVT.

This clone was seen a few times. The V and J genes are TRBV29-1 and TRBJ1-2; 10 bases map to TRBD1. There are 17 residues in the CDR3. J was trimmed by 1 base and V by 3 bases; bases with no gene match: 11. Germline V lookup: CDR1 SQVTM, CDR2 ANQGSEA. CDR3 bases: TGCAGCGTTGAGGGTACCGGGACAGGGGCCCTTAACTATGGCTACACCTTC. Its protein is CSVEGTGTGALNYGYTF.

The chain joins TRBV19 to TRBJ2-7, with D possibly being TRBD1 (6 bases). The V gene lost 2 bases and the J gene lost 0 bases, with 17 bases spanning the gap. The CDR3 consists of 17 residues. Germline V gene lookup returns CDR1 LNHDA and CDR2 SQIVND (reference sequence). The CDR3 bases are TGTGCCAGTAGTATATATGGCGAAACGGACAGCTCCTACGAGCAGTACTTC. Translation: CASSIYGETDSSYEQYF.

The chain has TRBV10-1 and TRBJ2-4, with 7 bases fitting TRBD2. CDR1 is WNHNN and CDR2 is SYGVQD in the germline V gene (reference sequence). CDR3 length: 13 amino acids. Trimming took 0 bases from V and 9 from J; bases not matched to a gene: 2. The CDR3 sequence: CASSESTGGIQYF. CDR3 DNA: TGCGCCAGCAGTGAGTCTACGGGGGGCATTCAGTACTTC.

CDR3 loop: CASSPGRGVEGYGYTF. CDR3 DNA sequence: TGCGCCAGCAGCCCTGGGAGGGGCGTTGAAGGCTATGGCTACACCTTC. V gene TRBV4-1 combines with J gene TRBJ1-2; D perhaps matches TRBD1 (5 bases). The germline V and J ends were trimmed by 4 bases and 4 bases, with 19 bases remaining between them. CDR3 length equals 16 residues. Germline assignment: CDR1 MGHRA and CDR2 YSYEKL.

The chain couples TRBV6-1 to TRBJ2-3, with D perhaps matching TRBD2 (7 bases). CDR1 is MNHNS, CDR2 SASEGT, per germline. The V end lost 1 base, the J end lost 6 bases, and 17 bases lay between the germline ends. This CDR3 is 16 amino acids long. DNA for the CDR3: TGTGCCAGCAGTGAAGGGCTGGGGGGGGCAGGGGATACGCAGTATTTT. Amino acids: CASSEGLGGAGDTQYF.

This chain connects TRBV11-2 to TRBJ2-7, with D perhaps TRBD1 (6 bases). Trimming pared 5 bases from V and 3 bases from J, leaving 14 bases between. The CDR3 totals 14 residues. In germline, CDR1 is SGHAT, CDR2 FQNNGV. CDR3 nucleotides: TGTGCCAGCAGCCCCGACAGGTTGGACTACGAGCAGTACTTC. Its translation: CASSPDRLDYEQYF.

This rearrangement joins TRBV7-9 to TRBJ1-5; 7 nucleotides agree with TRBD1. Trimming removed 4 bases from V and 0 bases from J; junction bases left unmatched: 3. This CDR3 region has 15 residues. Germline lookup yields CDR1 SEHNR and CDR2 FQNEAQ (reference sequence). This CDR3 reads CASSSGGISNQPQHF. For the CDR3, the DNA is TGTGCCAGCAGCTCAGGGGGGATTAGCAATCAGCCCCAGCATTTT.

The chain joins TRBV7-2 to TRBJ1-5; 8 positions agree with TRBD1. Losses at the gene ends were 5 bases for V and 2 bases for J; bases not matched to a gene: 2. This CDR3 is built from 14 residues. Germline CDR1 is SGHTA and CDR2 is FQGNSA. The CDR3 DNA sequence: TGTGCCAGCAGCGCGACAGGGGGCAATCAGCCCCAGCATTTT. It encodes CASSATGGNQPQHF.

The CDR3 protein is CASSRQGIDYEQYF. In DNA, the CDR3 is TGTGCCAGTAGTAGACAGGGGATCGACTACGAGCAGTACTTC. The V call is TRBV19, the J call TRBJ2-7; 8 bases align to TRBD1. Germline CDR1 reads LNHDA; CDR2 reads SQIVND (reference sequence). This CDR3 has 14 amino acids. Germline trimming cut 4 bases from V and 3 bases from J; bases unmatched to any gene: 5.

This chain connects TRBV18 to TRBJ1-1, with 7 bases fitting TRBD1. The CDR3 is 15 residues long. The trim removed 1 base at V and 2 bases at J, leaving 4 bases unmatched. Germline CDR1 is KGHSH and CDR2 is LQKENI. The CDR3 sequence: CASSPRQGVNTEAFF. For the CDR3, the DNA is TGTGCCAGCTCACCACGACAGGGAGTAAACACTGAAGCTTTCTTT.

The chain is built from TRBV7-6 and TRBJ2-7; D is unclear. The germline CDR1 and CDR2 sequences are SGHVS and FNYEAQ. Trimming shortened V by 5 bases and J by 0 bases, and 5 bases separated the two germline ends. The CDR3 length is 12 residues. The CDR3 sequence: CASSPSSYEQYF. Written as DNA, the CDR3 is TGTGCCAGCAGCCCGAGCTCCTACGAGCAGTACTTC.

The chain has TRBV2 and TRBJ1-1, with 8 positions matching TRBD1. This CDR3 is 18 amino acids long. The V and J ends lost 2 bases and 0 bases, in that order; junction bases with no gene match: 11. Germline CDR1 reads SNHLY; CDR2 reads FYNNEI. CDR3: CASSELGYGQGLNTEAFF. In DNA form, the CDR3 reads TGTGCCAGCAGTGAATTAGGCTATGGACAGGGATTGAACACTGAAGCTTTCTTT.

This chain links TRBV6-6 with TRBJ1-2; no clear D gene. The CDR3 is 12 residues long. V was clipped by 4 bases and J by 2 bases, with 5 bases between them. Germline CDR1 reads MNHNY; CDR2 reads SVGAGI (reference sequence). The CDR3 spells CASSSLNYGYTF. For the CDR3, the DNA is TGTGCCAGCAGTTCCCTGAACTATGGCTACACCTTC.

For the CDR3, the DNA is TGCGCCAGCAGGCGGGCGGGGAACATGAACACTGAAGCTTTCTTT. This codes for CASRRAGNMNTEAFF. The chain carries TRBV5-1 and TRBJ1-1, with D uncertain. V shed 5 bases and J shed 0 bases, with 14 bases lying between them. Looked up from germline, CDR1 is SGHRS and CDR2 is YFSETQ. This CDR3 contains 15 residues. Together with reference TRBV5-1 and TRBJ1-1, the CDR3 gives the full variable domain: KAGVTQTPRYLIKTRGQQVTLSCSPISGHRSVSWYQQTPGQGLQFLFEYFSETQRNKGNFPGRFSGRQFSNSRSEMNVSTLELGDSALYLCASRRAGNMNTEAFFGQGTRLTVV.

The chain links TRBV11-2 to TRBJ2-7, with 9 bases identical to TRBD1. V lost 2 bases, J lost 6 bases, and 5 bases stayed unmatched. This CDR3 has 14 residues. Per the germline V gene, CDR1 is SGHAT and CDR2 is FQNNGV. The CDR3 DNA reads as TGTGCCAGCAGCTTAAGGGACAGGGTGTCCGAGCAGTACTTC. Translation gives CASSLRDRVSEQYF.

The chain recombines TRBV9 with TRBJ2-1; D not resolved. Germline V gene data show CDR1 as SGDLS and CDR2 as YYNGEE. V lost 3 bases to trimming and J lost 0 bases, with 10 bases between them. There are 15 residues in the CDR3. This CDR3 reads CASSAARVSYNEQFF. The DNA of the CDR3 is TGTGCCAGCAGCGCAGCTAGAGTCTCCTACAATGAGCAGTTCTTC.

This clone appeared a few times. The chain couples TRBV4-2 to TRBJ2-1, with 10 bases lining up with TRBD1. The germline CDR1 and CDR2 sequences are LGHNA and YNFKEQ. The CDR3 contains 14 residues. After removal of 4 bases from V and 7 bases from J, the junction contained 4 bases not matched to a gene. CDR3 nucleotides: TGTGCCAGCAGCCCCGGGGACAGGGGTAATGAGCAGTTCTTC. It encodes CASSPGDRGNEQFF.

This clone occurred once. The rearrangement links TRBV4-1 to TRBJ2-1; D remains unclear. Trimming stripped 1 base from V and 4 bases from J, with 2 bases between. CDR1 MGHRA and CDR2 YSYEKL come from the germline V gene. The CDR3 consists of 12 residues. The CDR3 DNA reads as TGCGCCAGCAGCCAAGCTTACAATGAGCAGTTCTTC. Amino acid sequence: CASSQAYNEQFF.

In this sample, this clone turned up a few times. CDR3 coding DNA: TGTGCCAGCAGCGCACAGGGGAGTGAAAACATTCAGTACTTC. Translation gives CASSAQGSENIQYF. This chain connects TRBV9 to TRBJ2-4, with 7 bases fitting TRBD1. The ends lost 3 bases at V and 5 bases at J; junction bases unmatched: 5. The length of the CDR3 is 14 residues. Germline lookup yields CDR1 SGDLS and CDR2 YYNGEE.

Written as DNA, the CDR3 is TGTGCCAGCAGTACAACTTGGGGAGTGTCTGAAGCTTTCTTT. Translation: CASSTTWGVSEAFF. This chain joins TRBV7-2 and TRBJ1-1; D gene uncertain. V lost 6 bases to trimming and J lost 6 bases, with 17 bases between them. The CDR3 has 14 residues. Germline CDR1 is SGHTA and CDR2 is FQGNSA. Full variable domain (missing parts from reference TRBV7-2 and TRBJ1-1): GAGVSQSPSNKVTEKGKDVELRCDPISGHTALYWYRQSLGQGLEFLIYFQGNSAPDKSGLPSDRFSAERTGGSVSTLTIQRTQQEDSAVYLCASSTTWGVSEAFFGQGTRLTVV.